These 5 T cell receptor beta chains were sequenced from one sample in a study of T cells in narcolepsy. Assay used: immunoSEQ multiplex PCR; TCRdb lists only in-frame clones, some missing. This sample has roughly 8,100 clones, with roughly two thirds found just once. Sequences were obtained from CD45RA- memory CD8+ T cells from PBMCs. All receptors come from a human donor with narcolepsy.

The sample holds a few counts of this clone. The chain uses TRBV2 and TRBJ2-5, with D perhaps TRBD2 (6 bases). This CDR3 is built from 14 residues. Looked up from germline, CDR1 is SNHLY and CDR2 is FYNNEI. V lost 1 base and J lost 4, with 10 bases in between. CDR3 DNA: TGTGCCAGCAGTGAAGGGACTATTCTAGAGACCCAGTACTTC. It is translated as CASSEGTILETQYF. The entire variable domain, with the rest obtained from reference TRBV2 and TRBJ2-5, is as follows: EPEVTQTPSHQVTQMGQEVILRCVPISNHLYFYWYRQILGQKVEFLVSFYNNEISEKSEIFDDQFSVERPDGSNFTLKIRSTKLEDSAMYFCASSEGTILETQYFGPGTRLLVL.

This clone has more than one count but fewer than ten. Just one base apart from a much larger clone, this may be a read error. The chain uses TRBV4-1 and TRBJ2-3; 10 bases map to TRBD2. CDR3 length: 17 residues. Germline lookup yields CDR1 MGHRA and CDR2 YSYEKL. With 0 bases clipped from V and 2 bases from J, the junction kept 5 bases outside the gene matches. CDR3 loop: CASSQDLAGGSTDTQYF. The CDR3 bases are TGCGCCAGCAGCCAAGATTTAGCGGGGGGATCCACAGATACGCAGTATTTT.

The V call is TRBV9, the J call TRBJ1-1; a possible D gene is TRBD1 (5 bases). Germline loops: CDR1 SGDLS, CDR2 YYNGEE. V was shortened by 4 bases and J by 4 bases, with 14 bases between the two germline ends. The CDR3 consists of 14 residues. This chain's CDR3 is CASSLGGIGTEAFF. Written as DNA, the CDR3 is TGTGCCAGCAGCCTCGGGGGGATAGGCACTGAAGCTTTCTTT.

This rearrangement joins TRBV28 to TRBJ1-5; 7 nucleotides match TRBD1. The V gene's germline CDR1 is MDHEN and CDR2 SYDVKM. V gave up 10 bases and J gave up 5 bases; unmatched junction bases: 14. There are 15 residues in the CDR3. CDR3 sequence reads: CAMFRWQGDYQPQHF. The CDR3 DNA follows: TGTGCCATGTTCAGGTGGCAGGGGGATTATCAGCCCCAGCATTTT.

The chain employs TRBV29-1 and TRBJ2-7; TRBD2 matches 13 bases. The CDR3 runs to 16 residues. CDR1 and CDR2 (germline): SQVTM, ANQGSEA. The ends lost 6 bases at V and 4 bases at J; junction bases unmatched: 12. The CDR3, as DNA: TGCAGCGTCATCCCGACTAGCGGGGGGTATATGTACGAGCAGTACTTC. It encodes CSVIPTSGGYMYEQYF.